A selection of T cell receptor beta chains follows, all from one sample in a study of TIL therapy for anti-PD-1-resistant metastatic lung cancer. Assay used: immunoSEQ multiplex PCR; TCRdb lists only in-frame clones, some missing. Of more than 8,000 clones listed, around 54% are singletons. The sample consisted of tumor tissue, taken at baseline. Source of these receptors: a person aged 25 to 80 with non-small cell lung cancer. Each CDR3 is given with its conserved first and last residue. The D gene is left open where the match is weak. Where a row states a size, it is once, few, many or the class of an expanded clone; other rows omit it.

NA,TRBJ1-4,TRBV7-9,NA,TGTGCCAGCAGCTCGGCCAGGGGTAACGAAAAACTGTTTTTT,CASSSARGNEKLFF
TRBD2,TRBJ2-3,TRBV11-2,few,TGTGCCAGCAGCATTCACGTAGCGGGAGGGACAGATACGCAGTATTTT,CASSIHVAGGTDTQYF
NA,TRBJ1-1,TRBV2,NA,TGTGCCAGCGGTGGTGAAGGGTCGCTCAACACTGAAGCTTTCTTT,CASGGEGSLNTEAFF
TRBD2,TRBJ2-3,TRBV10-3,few,TGTGCCATCAGTGAAGCGGCTAGCGGGGGCACAGATACGCAGTATTTT,CAISEAASGGTDTQYF
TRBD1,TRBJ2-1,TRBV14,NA,TGTGCCAGCAGCCAACAATGGGGGGACAGGGTAGTCTATGAGCAGTTCTTC,CASSQQWGDRVVYEQFF
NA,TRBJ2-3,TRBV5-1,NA,TGCGCCAGCAGCTTTGTTGGGTATCATACGCAGTATTTT,CASSFVGYHTQYF
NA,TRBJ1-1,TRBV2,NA,TGTGCCAGCAGTGAAGTTGGGGCGGGCAGCGCGAACACTGAAGCTTTCTTT,CASSEVGAGSANTEAFF
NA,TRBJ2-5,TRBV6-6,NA,TGTGCCAGCAGTTACTCAGGGACCGGCGACAGGACCCAGTACTTC,CASSYSGTGDRTQYF
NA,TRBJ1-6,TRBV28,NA,TGTGCCAGCAGTCAGGGATTGTGGAATTCACCCCTCCACTTT,CASSQGLWNSPLHF
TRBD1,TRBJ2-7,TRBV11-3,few,TGTGCCAGCAGCTTGGGACAGGGTTATTACGAGCAGTACTTC,CASSLGQGYYEQYF
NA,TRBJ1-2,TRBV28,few,TGTGCCAGCAGTCCACAATTACAGATCTACACCTTC,CASSPQLQIYTF
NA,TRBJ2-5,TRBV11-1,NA,TGTGCCAGCAGCTTAGAAATTCGGGCGGCCCAGTACTTC,CASSLEIRAAQYF
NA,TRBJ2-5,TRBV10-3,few,TGTGCCATCAGTGTGAACGGGGAGACCCAGTACTTC,CAISVNGETQYF
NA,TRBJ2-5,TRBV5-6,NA,TGTGCCAGCAGCTTGGTGGGGCCAGGAGGGCAAGAGACCCAGTACTTC,CASSLVGPGGQETQYF
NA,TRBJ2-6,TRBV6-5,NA,TGTGCCAGCAGTTCCCCCGCGGAGTCTGGGGCCAACGTCCTGACTTTC,CASSSPAESGANVLTF
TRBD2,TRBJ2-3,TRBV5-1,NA,TGCGCCAGCAGCTTCGAGGGCGGGGGGGCCGCAGATACGCAGTATTTT,CASSFEGGGAADTQYF
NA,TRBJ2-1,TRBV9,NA,TGTGCCAGCAGTACAACAAGTGAGCAGTTCTTC,CASSTTSEQFF
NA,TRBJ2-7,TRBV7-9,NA,TGTGCCAGCAGCTTAGTGATAACACCCTACGAGCAGTACTTC,CASSLVITPYEQYF
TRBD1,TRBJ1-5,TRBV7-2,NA,TGTGCCAGCAGCCCGACAGGGATCGATCAGCCCCAGCATTTT,CASSPTGIDQPQHF
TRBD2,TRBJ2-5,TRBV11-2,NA,TGTGCCAGCAGCTTGGGACTAGCGGGGCAAGAGACCCAGTACTTC,CASSLGLAGQETQYF
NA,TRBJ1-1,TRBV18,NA,TGTGCCAGCTCACAGACCGTTAACACTGAAGCTTTCTTT,CASSQTVNTEAFF
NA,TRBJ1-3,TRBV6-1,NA,TGTGCCAGCAGTGAGGGGCGAAACACCATATATTTT,CASSEGRNTIYF
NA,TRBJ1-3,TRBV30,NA,TGTGCCTGGACTGTATCTGCTGGAAACACCATATATTTT,CAWTVSAGNTIYF
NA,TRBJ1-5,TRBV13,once,TGTGCCAGCAGCTTACGAGGGGATAGCAATCAGCCCCAGCATTTT,CASSLRGDSNQPQHF
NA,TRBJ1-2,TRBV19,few,TGTGCCAGTAGTTTGACAGGCTATGGCTACACCTTC,CASSLTGYGYTF
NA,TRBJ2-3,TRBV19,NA,TGTGCCAGTAGTCTACTAGCAACAGATACGCAGTATTTT,CASSLLATDTQYF
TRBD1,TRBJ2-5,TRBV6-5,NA,TGTGCCAGCAGGGCCGGGACAGGAGAGACCCAGTACTTC,CASRAGTGETQYF